The entry below describes one T cell receptor beta chain. CDR1 is MNHEY and CDR2 is SVGAGI in the germline V gene. The V and J ends lost 8 bases and 9 bases, in that order; junction bases with no gene match: 10. This CDR3 has 12 residues. These data originate in a study of blood T cell repertoires in COVID-19. Study in general: Samples representing acute and convalescent COVID-19 were sourced from the United States, Italy and Spain.

How the authors handled the data: By means of reference gene primer amplification, nucleated cell counts were estimated. Measured with immunoSEQ multiplex PCR; TCRdb has only the in-frame clones, and not every one. Clonal size and the V and J genes are those of that table, whereas D and trimming came from the DNA. The sample lists approximately 140,000 clones, over 65% occurring once. Sequencing used peripheral blood. V gene TRBV6-5 combines with J gene TRBJ2-7, with 7 bases matching TRBD1. The TCR was taken from a man in his 70s with acute or convalescent COVID-19. CDR3 amino acids: CASGLRQGRQYF. CDR3 sequence (DNA): TGTGCCAGCGGGCTGAGACAGGGACGGCAGTACTTC.